This is a list of T cell receptor beta chains from one sample in a study of control samples from healthy donors and cancer patients. The table came from immunoSEQ multiplex PCR; TCRdb's copy has only in-frame clones and leaves some out. The table lists some 160,000 clones, around 86% of them singletons, with around 4.9% in the top ten. The sequencing sample was made of blood. These receptors all stem from a man younger than 40 in good health. Each CDR3 is given with its conserved first and last residue. A D gene is named only where the DNA matches it firmly. For some rows the clone size is stated as once, few or many, or as a class when expanded; others skip it.

J gene,D gene,V gene,clone size,CDR3 protein,CDR3 DNA
TRBJ1-1,NA,TRBV9,NA,CASSYGADVNTEAFF,TGTGCCAGCAGCTACGGGGCAGATGTGAACACTGAAGCTTTCTTT
TRBJ2-7,NA,TRBV4-2,NA,CASSQEGYEQYF,TGTGCCAGCAGCCAGGAAGGATACGAGCAGTACTTC
TRBJ1-2,TRBD1,TRBV3-1/TRBV3-2,NA,CASSLRQGSGYTF,TGTGCCAGCAGCCTGCGACAGGGTAGCGGCTACACCTTC
TRBJ2-7,NA,TRBV7-3,NA,CASSPAPGPYEQYF,TGTGCCAGCAGCCCGGCCCCGGGGCCCTACGAGCAGTACTTC
TRBJ2-7,NA,TRBV9,NA,CASSYTDYEQYF,TGTGCCAGCAGCTATACCGATTACGAGCAGTACTTC
TRBJ2-3,NA,TRBV9,once,CASSVDQGAQYF,TGTGCCAGCAGCGTAGACCAGGGCGCGCAGTATTTT
TRBJ2-3,TRBD1,TRBV27,NA,CASSQIALDRGSEGTQYF,TGTGCCAGCAGTCAAATCGCCCTCGACAGGGGAAGTGAGGGTACGCAGTATTTT
TRBJ1-2,NA,TRBV24-1,NA,CATSEDISPYGYTF,TGTGCCACCAGTGAGGACATTTCTCCGTATGGCTACACCTTC
TRBJ1-3,NA,TRBV5-1,NA,CASSLGISGNTIYF,TGCGCCAGCAGCTTGGGGATTTCTGGAAACACCATATATTTT
TRBJ1-6,NA,TRBV4-3,few,CASSQDGRSSYNSPLHF,TGCGCCAGCAGCCAAGATGGGAGGAGCTCCTATAATTCACCCCTCCACTTT
TRBJ2-2,TRBD2,TRBV6-2/TRBV6-3,once,CASSKGLAGNTGELFF,TGTGCCAGCAGTAAGGGACTAGCGGGAAACACCGGGGAGCTGTTTTTT
TRBJ2-1,NA,TRBV6-5,once,CASSTTGWPYNEQFF,TGTGCCAGCAGTACAACAGGGTGGCCCTACAATGAGCAGTTCTTC
TRBJ1-1,NA,TRBV20-1,NA,CSASLPPNTEAFF,TGCAGTGCTAGTCTGCCTCCGAACACTGAAGCTTTCTTT
TRBJ1-2,TRBD1,TRBV5-1,NA,CASRQILTGLGGYTF,TGCGCCAGCAGACAAATTTTGACAGGGTTGGGTGGCTACACCTTC
TRBJ2-2,TRBD1,TRBV6-6,NA,CASSPPDRADGELFF,TGTGCCAGCAGTCCACCGGACAGGGCGGACGGGGAGCTGTTTTTT
TRBJ2-3,TRBD1,TRBV12-5,once,CASGPPGTGWTDTQYF,TGTGCTAGTGGCCCACCCGGGACAGGGTGGACAGATACGCAGTATTTT
TRBJ2-3,TRBD2,TRBV11-1,once,CASSLSRGGRVDTQYF,TGTGCCAGCAGCTTAAGCCGGGGGGGCCGTGTAGATACGCAGTATTTT
TRBJ2-2,TRBD1,TRBV7-2,NA,CASSWGQEDTGELFF,TGTGCCAGCAGCTGGGGACAGGAGGACACCGGGGAGCTGTTTTTT
TRBJ2-2,TRBD2,TRBV18,NA,CASSPGLAGATGELFF,TGTGCCAGCTCGCCCGGACTAGCGGGAGCGACCGGGGAGCTGTTTTTT
TRBJ2-2,TRBD2,TRBV9,NA,CASSPGTSGGAGELFF,TGTGCCAGCAGCCCAGGGACTAGCGGGGGAGCCGGGGAGCTGTTTTTT
TRBJ1-2,TRBD1,TRBV5-8,NA,CASSPGQGSSGYTF,TGTGCCAGCAGCCCCGGACAGGGATCGAGTGGCTACACCTTC
TRBJ1-2,TRBD1,TRBV5-6,NA,CASVGVDTGGSGYTF,TGTGCCAGCGTTGGGGTCGATACAGGGGGCTCTGGCTACACCTTC
TRBJ2-7,NA,TRBV11-3,few,CASSLVDGTSEQYF,TGTGCCAGCAGCTTAGTCGACGGCACCTCCGAGCAGTACTTC
TRBJ2-4,TRBD1,TRBV15,NA,CATSRYGTGGNIQYF,TGTGCCACCAGCAGATACGGGACAGGGGGGAACATTCAGTACTTC
TRBJ1-5,NA,TRBV19,NA,CASSIDQGWGNQPQHF,TGTGCCAGTAGTATAGATCAGGGTTGGGGGAATCAGCCCCAGCATTTT
TRBJ1-3,TRBD1,TRBV6-6,once,CASRRQGTGNTIYF,TGTGCCAGCAGGAGACAGGGGACTGGAAACACCATATATTTT
TRBJ2-7,NA,TRBV20-1,NA,CSARDRHEQYF,TGCAGTGCTAGAGACCGCCACGAGCAGTACTTC
TRBJ2-7,TRBD1,TRBV5-5,once,CASSFGTGSSYEQYF,TGTGCCAGCAGCTTCGGGACAGGCAGCTCCTACGAGCAGTACTTC
TRBJ1-1,NA,TRBV18,once,CASSQSDPVNTEAFF,TGTGCCAGCTCCCAATCCGACCCGGTGAACACTGAAGCTTTCTTT
TRBJ2-3,NA,TRBV5-1,NA,CASSPGLNTDTQYF,TGCGCCAGCAGCCCAGGACTGAACACAGATACGCAGTATTTT
TRBJ1-2,NA,TRBV29-1,NA,CTDWTPNYGYTF,TGCACCGACTGGACACCAAACTATGGCTACACCTTC
TRBJ2-2,NA,TRBV9,once,CASSVDRRHPTGELFF,TGTGCCAGCAGCGTAGACCGGAGACACCCCACCGGGGAGCTGTTTTTT
TRBJ2-7,NA,TRBV9,NA,CASSVSSDTYEQYF,TGTGCCAGCAGCGTATCTAGCGACACCTACGAGCAGTACTTC
TRBJ2-7,NA,TRBV19,NA,CASSTGGFEQYF,TGTGCCAGTAGTACCGGGGGTTTCGAGCAGTACTTC
TRBJ2-5,NA,TRBV28,NA,CASRYQETQYF,TGTGCCAGCAGGTACCAAGAGACCCAGTACTTC
TRBJ2-5,TRBD2,TRBV12-5,NA,CASARGGGGQETQYF,TGTGCTAGTGCCCGCGGCGGGGGGGGCCAAGAGACCCAGTACTTC
TRBJ1-5,TRBD1,TRBV5-6,NA,CASSFTKDRVRQPQHF,TGTGCCAGCAGCTTTACGAAGGACAGGGTGAGGCAGCCCCAGCATTTT
TRBJ2-7,NA,TRBV2,NA,CASSLVREQYF,TGTGCCAGCAGCCTGGTTCGAGAGCAGTACTTC
TRBJ1-1,NA,TRBV19,NA,CASKEAANTEAFF,TGTGCCAGCAAGGAGGCAGCAAACACTGAAGCTTTCTTT